This T cell receptor (beta chain) was identified in a study of CD8 T cells in Susac syndrome. The CDR3 spans 13 residues. Deletions cut 1 base from V and 6 bases from J, with 7 bases between. Germline V lookup: CDR1 MGHRA, CDR2 YSYEKL. Reverse transcription of about 0.45 to 1 ug RNA used random hexamers. One entry per CDR3 protein, called by TCRdb with MiXCR from the immunoSEQ multiplex PCR reads. The sample consists of about 100,000 distinct CDR3 sequences, 95% of them appearing once. Negative isolation yielded CD4+ and CD8+ T cells, and FACS enriched TEMRA cells. The gene calls are TRBV4-1 and TRBJ1-5; maybe TRBD1 (5 bases). The sequence was collected from a human donor with Susac syndrome. The sample was CD8+ T cells from PBMCs. The CDR3 is CASSQVGVQPQHF. DNA of the CDR3: TGCGCCAGCAGCCAAGTAGGGGTTCAGCCCCAGCATTTT.